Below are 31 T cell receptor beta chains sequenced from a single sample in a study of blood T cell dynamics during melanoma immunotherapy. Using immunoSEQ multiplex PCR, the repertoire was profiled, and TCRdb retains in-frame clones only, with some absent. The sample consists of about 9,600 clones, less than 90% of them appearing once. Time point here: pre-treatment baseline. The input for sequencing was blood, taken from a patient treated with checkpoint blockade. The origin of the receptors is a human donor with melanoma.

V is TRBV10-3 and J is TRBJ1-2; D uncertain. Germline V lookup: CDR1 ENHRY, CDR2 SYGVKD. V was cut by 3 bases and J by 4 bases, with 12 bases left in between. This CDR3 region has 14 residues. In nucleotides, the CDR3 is TGTGCCATCAGTGAACAAGTCGCGGGCTATGGCTACACCTTC. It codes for CAISEQVAGYGYTF.

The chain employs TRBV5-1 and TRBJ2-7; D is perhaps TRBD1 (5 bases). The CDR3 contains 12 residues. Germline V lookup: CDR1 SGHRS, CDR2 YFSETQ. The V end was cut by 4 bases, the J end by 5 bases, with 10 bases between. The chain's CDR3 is CASSRTLDEQYF. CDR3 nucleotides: TGCGCCAGCAGCAGGACACTGGACGAGCAGTACTTC.

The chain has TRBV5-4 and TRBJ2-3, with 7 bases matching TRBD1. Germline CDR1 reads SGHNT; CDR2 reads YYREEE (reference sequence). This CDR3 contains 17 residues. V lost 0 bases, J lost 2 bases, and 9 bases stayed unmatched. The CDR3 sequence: CASSLGIGQVYTDTQYF. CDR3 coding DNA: TGTGCCAGCAGCTTGGGGATCGGACAGGTATACACAGATACGCAGTATTTT.

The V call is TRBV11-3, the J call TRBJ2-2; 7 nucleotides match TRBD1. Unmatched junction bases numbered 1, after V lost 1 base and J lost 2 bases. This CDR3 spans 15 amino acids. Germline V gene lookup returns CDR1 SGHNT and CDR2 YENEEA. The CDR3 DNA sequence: TGTGCCAGCAGCTTAGGACAGGGAAACACCGGGGAGCTGTTTTTT. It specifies CASSLGQGNTGELFF.

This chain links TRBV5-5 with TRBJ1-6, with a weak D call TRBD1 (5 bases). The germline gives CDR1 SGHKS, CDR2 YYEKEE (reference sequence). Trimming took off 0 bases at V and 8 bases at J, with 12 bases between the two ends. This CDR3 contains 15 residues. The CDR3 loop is CASSLERVGDSPLHF. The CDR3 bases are TGTGCCAGCAGCTTGGAGAGGGTAGGGGATTCACCCCTCCACTTT.

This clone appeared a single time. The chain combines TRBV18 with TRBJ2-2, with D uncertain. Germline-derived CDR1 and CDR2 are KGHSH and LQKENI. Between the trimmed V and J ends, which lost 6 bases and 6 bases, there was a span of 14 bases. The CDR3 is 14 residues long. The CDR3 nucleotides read TGTGCCAGCTCGTCCTCGCTGGCGGCCGGGGAGCTGTTTTTT. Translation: CASSSSLAAGELFF.

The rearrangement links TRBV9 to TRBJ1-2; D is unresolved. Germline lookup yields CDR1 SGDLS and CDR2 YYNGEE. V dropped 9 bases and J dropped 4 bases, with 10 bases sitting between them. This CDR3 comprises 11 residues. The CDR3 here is CATERTYGYTF. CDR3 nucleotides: TGTGCCACCGAACGGACCTATGGCTACACCTTC.

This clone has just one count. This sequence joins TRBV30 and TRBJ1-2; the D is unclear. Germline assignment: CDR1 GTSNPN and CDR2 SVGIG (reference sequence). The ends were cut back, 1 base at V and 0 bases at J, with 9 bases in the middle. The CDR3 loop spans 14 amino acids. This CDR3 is CAWSEGSANYGYTF. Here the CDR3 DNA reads TGTGCCTGGAGTGAAGGGTCAGCTAACTATGGCTACACCTTC.

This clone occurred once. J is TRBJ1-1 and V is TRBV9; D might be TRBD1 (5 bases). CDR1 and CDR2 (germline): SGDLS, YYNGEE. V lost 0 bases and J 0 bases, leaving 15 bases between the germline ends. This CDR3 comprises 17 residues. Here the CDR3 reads CASSVVQGSFMNTEAFF. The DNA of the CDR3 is TGTGCCAGCAGCGTAGTTCAGGGTTCTTTCATGAACACTGAAGCTTTCTTT.

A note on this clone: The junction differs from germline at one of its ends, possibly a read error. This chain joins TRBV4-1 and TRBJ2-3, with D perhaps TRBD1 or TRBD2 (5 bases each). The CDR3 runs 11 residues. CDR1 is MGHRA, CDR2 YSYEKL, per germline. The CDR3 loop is CASSHPRDHKF. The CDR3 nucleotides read TGCGCCAGCAGCCATCCCCGGGACCACAAGTTT.

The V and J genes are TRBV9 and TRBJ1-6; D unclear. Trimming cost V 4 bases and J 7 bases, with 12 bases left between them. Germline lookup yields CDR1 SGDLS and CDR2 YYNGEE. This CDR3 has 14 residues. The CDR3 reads CASSSTISNSPLHF. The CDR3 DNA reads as TGTGCCAGCAGCTCCACGATTTCGAATTCACCCCTCCACTTT.

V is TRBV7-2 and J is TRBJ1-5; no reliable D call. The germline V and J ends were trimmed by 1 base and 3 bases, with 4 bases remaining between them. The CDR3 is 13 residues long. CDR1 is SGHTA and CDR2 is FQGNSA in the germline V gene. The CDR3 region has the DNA TGTGCCAGCAGCTTAGACTACAATCAGCCCCAGCATTTT. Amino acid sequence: CASSLDYNQPQHF.

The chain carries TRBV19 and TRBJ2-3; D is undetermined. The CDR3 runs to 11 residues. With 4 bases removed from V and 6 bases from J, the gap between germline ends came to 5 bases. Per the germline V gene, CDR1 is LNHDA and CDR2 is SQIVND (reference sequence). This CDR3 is CASSNGDTQYF. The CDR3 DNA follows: TGTGCCAGTAGTAACGGGGATACGCAGTATTTT.

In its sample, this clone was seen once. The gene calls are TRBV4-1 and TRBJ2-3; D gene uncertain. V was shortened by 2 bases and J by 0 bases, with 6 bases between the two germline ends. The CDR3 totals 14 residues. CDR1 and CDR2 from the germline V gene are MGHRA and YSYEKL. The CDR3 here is CASSQTTSTDTQYF. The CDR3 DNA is TGCGCCAGCAGCCAAACGACTAGCACAGATACGCAGTATTTT.

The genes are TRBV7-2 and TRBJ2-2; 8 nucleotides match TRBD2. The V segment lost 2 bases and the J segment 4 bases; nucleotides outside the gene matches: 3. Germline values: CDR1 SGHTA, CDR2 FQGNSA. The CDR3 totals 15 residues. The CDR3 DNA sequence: TGTGCCAGCAGCTTATTCGCGGGGGGCACCGGGGAGCTGTTTTTT. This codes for CASSLFAGGTGELFF.

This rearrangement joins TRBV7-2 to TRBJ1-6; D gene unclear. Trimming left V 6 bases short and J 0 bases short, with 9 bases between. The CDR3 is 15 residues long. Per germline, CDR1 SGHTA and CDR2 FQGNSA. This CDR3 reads CASSLSSSYNSPLHF. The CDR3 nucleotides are TGTGCCAGCAGTCTTAGCAGCTCCTATAATTCACCCCTCCACTTT.

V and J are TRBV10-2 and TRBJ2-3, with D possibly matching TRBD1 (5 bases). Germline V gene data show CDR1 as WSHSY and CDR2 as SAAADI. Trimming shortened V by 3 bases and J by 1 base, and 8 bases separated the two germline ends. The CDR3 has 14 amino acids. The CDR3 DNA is TGCGCCAGCAGTGACCTGACAGGCACAGATACGCAGTATTTT. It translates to CASSDLTGTDTQYF.

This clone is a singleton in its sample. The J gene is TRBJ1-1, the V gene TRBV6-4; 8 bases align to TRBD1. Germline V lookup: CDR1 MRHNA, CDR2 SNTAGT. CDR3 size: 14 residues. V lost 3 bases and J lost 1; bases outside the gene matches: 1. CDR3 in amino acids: CASSDQGANTEAFF. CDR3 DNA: TGTGCCAGCAGTGATCAGGGGGCGAACACTGAAGCTTTCTTT.

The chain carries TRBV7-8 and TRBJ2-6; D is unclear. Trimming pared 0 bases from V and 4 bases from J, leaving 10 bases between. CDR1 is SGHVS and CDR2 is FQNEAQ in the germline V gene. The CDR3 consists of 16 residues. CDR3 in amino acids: CASSLASGSGANVLTF. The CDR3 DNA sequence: TGTGCCAGCAGCTTAGCGTCGGGTTCGGGGGCCAACGTCCTGACTTTC.

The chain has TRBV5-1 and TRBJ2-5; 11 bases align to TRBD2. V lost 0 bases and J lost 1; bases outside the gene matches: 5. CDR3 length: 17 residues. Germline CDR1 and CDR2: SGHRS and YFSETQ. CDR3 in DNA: TGCGCCAGCAGCTTGGCCGGAACTAGCGGGGGCCAAGAGACCCAGTACTTC. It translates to CASSLAGTSGGQETQYF. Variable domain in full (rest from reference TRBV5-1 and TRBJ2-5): KAGVTQTPRYLIKTRGQQVTLSCSPISGHRSVSWYQQTPGQGLQFLFEYFSETQRNKGNFPGRFSGRQFSNSRSEMNVSTLELGDSALYLCASSLAGTSGGQETQYFGPGTRLLVL.

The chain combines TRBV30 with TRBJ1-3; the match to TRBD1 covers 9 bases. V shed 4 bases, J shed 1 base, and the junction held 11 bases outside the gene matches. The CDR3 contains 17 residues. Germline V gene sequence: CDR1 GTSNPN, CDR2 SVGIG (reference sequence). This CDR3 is CAWKGTGWKGSGNTIYF. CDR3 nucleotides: TGTGCCTGGAAAGGGACAGGGTGGAAGGGGTCTGGAAACACCATATATTTT.

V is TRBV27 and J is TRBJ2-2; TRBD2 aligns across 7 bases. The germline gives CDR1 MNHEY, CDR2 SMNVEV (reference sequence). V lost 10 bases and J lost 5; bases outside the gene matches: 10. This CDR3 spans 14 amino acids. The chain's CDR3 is CATAREGSTGELFF. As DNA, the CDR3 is TGTGCCACCGCAAGGGAGGGGTCGACCGGGGAGCTGTTTTTT.

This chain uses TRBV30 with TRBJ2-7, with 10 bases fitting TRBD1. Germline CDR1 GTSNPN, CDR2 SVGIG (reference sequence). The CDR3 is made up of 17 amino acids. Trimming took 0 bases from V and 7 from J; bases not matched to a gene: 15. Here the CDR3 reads CAWSVPSETGGLGEQYV. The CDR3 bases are TGTGCCTGGAGTGTACCTAGCGAGACAGGGGGCTTGGGGGAGCAGTACGTC.

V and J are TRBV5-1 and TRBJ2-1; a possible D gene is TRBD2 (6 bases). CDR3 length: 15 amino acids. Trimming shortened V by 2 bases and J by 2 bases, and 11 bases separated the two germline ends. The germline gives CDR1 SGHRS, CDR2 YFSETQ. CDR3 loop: CASSFQAGPYNEQFF. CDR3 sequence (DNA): TGCGCCAGCAGCTTCCAAGCGGGCCCCTACAATGAGCAGTTCTTC.

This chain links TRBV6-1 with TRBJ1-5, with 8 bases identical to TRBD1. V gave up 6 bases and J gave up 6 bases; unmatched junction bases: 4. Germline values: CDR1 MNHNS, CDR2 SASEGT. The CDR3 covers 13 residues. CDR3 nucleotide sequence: TGTGCCAGCAGCCGGACAGGGATTCAGCCCCAGCATTTT. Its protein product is CASSRTGIQPQHF.

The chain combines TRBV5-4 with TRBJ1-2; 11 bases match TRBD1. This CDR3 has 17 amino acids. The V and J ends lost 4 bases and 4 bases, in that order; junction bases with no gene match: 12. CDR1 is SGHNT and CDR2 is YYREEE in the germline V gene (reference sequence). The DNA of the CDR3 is TGTGCCAGCAGCGCGATGGACAGGGGGCACCTCAGCTATGGCTACACCTTC. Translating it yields CASSAMDRGHLSYGYTF.

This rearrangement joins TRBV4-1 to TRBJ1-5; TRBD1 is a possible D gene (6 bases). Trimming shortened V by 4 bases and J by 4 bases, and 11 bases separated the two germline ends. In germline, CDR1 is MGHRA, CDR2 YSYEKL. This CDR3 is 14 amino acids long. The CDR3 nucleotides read TGCGCCAGCAGCCGGACCGACAGGAATCAGCCCCAGCATTTT. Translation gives CASSRTDRNQPQHF.

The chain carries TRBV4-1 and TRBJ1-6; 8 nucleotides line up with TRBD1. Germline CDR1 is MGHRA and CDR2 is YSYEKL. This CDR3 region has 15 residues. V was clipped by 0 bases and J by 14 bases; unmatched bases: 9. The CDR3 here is CASSQDTAGGRSLHF. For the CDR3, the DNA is TGCGCCAGCAGCCAAGATACGGCAGGGGGCAGGTCCCTCCACTTT.

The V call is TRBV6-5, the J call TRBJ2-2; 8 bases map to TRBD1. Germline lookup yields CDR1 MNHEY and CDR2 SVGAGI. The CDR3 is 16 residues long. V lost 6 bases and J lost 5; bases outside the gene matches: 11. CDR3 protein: CASSYAGTGLTGELFF. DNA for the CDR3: TGTGCCAGCAGCTACGCCGGGACAGGACTTACCGGGGAGCTGTTTTTT.

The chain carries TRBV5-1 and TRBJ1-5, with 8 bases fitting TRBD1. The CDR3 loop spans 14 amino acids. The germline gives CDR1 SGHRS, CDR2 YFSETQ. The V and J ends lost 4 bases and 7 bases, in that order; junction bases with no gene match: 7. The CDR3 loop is CASSPDRGDQPQHF. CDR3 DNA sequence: TGCGCCAGCAGCCCCGACAGGGGAGACCAGCCCCAGCATTTT.

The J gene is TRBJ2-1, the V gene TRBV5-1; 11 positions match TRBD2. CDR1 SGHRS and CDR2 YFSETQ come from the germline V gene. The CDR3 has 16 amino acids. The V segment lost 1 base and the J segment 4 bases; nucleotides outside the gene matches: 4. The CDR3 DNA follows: TGCGCCAGCAGCTTGCCGGGACTAGCGGATTACAATGAGCAGTTCTTC. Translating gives CASSLPGLADYNEQFF. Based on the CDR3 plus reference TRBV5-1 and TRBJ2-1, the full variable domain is KAGVTQTPRYLIKTRGQQVTLSCSPISGHRSVSWYQQTPGQGLQFLFEYFSETQRNKGNFPGRFSGRQFSNSRSEMNVSTLELGDSALYLCASSLPGLADYNEQFFGPGTRLTVL.